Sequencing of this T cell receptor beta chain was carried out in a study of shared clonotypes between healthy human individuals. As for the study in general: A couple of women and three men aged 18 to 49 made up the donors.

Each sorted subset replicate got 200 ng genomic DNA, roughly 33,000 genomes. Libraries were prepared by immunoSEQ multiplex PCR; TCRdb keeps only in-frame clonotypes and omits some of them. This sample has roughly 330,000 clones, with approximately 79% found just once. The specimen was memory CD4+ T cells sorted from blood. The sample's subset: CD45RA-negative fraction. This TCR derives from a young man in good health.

The CDR3 bases are TGTGCCAGCAGTCGGACAGGCCACTATGGCTACACCTTC. Protein product: CASSRTGHYGYTF. V and J are TRBV6-6 and TRBJ1-2; 7 bases are a match to TRBD1. Unmatched junction bases numbered 3, after V lost 5 bases and J lost 3 bases. CDR1 is MNHNY, CDR2 SVGAGI, per germline (reference sequence). The CDR3 is made up of 13 amino acids.